Each of the 9 T cell receptor beta chains below was sequenced from the same sample in a study of T cell clonality in common variable immunodeficiency. Their antigens remain unidentified. Findings and limits, study-wide: Common variable immunodeficiency TCR beta sequences reportedly had fewer deletions and N-nucleotide insertions.

The data were produced by immunoSEQ multiplex PCR, yet TCRdb's version contains in-frame clones alone and is incomplete. This sample comprises approximately 30,000 clones, none seen once only. Sequencing was performed on peripheral blood mononuclear cells. These receptors came from a human donor with common variable immunodeficiency.

Note on this clone: The CDR3 extends 3 residues past the end of the read, so its final part is completed from the germline J gene. V usage is TRBV30 and J usage is TRBJ2-7, with D possibly matching TRBD1 (6 bases). Trimming shortened V by 2 bases and J by 2 bases, and 7 bases separated the two germline ends. CDR3 size: 12 residues. Germline V lookup: CDR1 GTSNPN, CDR2 SVGIG (reference sequence). The CDR3 bases that were read are TGTGCCTGGAGTAGGGACACCTACGAG. This sequence encodes CAWSRDTYE. The whole CDR3 sequence reads CAWSRDTYEQYF.

Worth noting for this clone: The read finishes 3 residues shy of the CDR3 end, and the germline J gene is used to complete it. The rearrangement links TRBV19 to TRBJ2-4; D is possibly TRBD1 (6 bases). Trimming pared 6 bases from V and 1 base from J, leaving 7 bases between. The germline V gene has CDR1 LNHDA and CDR2 SQIVND (reference sequence). The CDR3 loop spans 13 amino acids. CDR3 bases read: TGTGCCAGTAGGGGGGCTGCCAAAAACATT. Translating it yields CASRGAAKNI. The whole CDR3 protein reads CASRGAAKNIQYF.

This clone was recorded a few times. CDR3 residues: CASRRGETQYF. The CDR3 DNA, read in part, is TGTGCCAGCAGGCGGGGGGAGACC. The J gene is TRBJ2-5, the V gene TRBV11-2; 7 positions agree with TRBD2. The DNA ends 3 residues before the CDR3 does, and the rest of the CDR3 is filled in from the germline J gene. The CDR3 contains 11 residues. After removal of 6 bases from V and 5 bases from J, the junction contained 0 bases not matched to a gene. The germline V gene has CDR1 SGHAT and CDR2 FQNNGV.

This clone showed up many times. The read gets to within 3 residues of the CDR3 end, and the germline J gene fills in the rest. The chain carries TRBV18 and TRBJ2-5; either TRBD1 or TRBD2 may supply D (6 bases each). This CDR3 has 14 residues. CDR1 is KGHSH and CDR2 is LQKENI in the germline V gene. Trimming cost V 8 bases and J 7 bases, with 20 bases left between them. Incomplete CDR3 DNA: TGTGCCAGCGGAACAGGGCCAGCGGAGGGGACC. Its protein product is CASGTGPAEGT. In full, the CDR3 reads CASGTGPAEGTQYF.

This clone was counted only a few times. The read terminates 3 residues ahead of where the CDR3 ends, so the germline J gene completes it. J is TRBJ2-1 and V is TRBV6-4; D unresolved. Germline V lookup: CDR1 MRHNA, CDR2 SNTAGT. V dropped 0 bases and J dropped 2 bases, with 14 bases sitting between them. The CDR3 sequence is 17 residues long. The sequenced part of the CDR3 DNA is TGTGCCAGCAGTGACTCGGGCGACGTGCTCCCCTACAATGAG. It codes for CASSDSGDVLPYNE. The entire CDR3 sequence reads CASSDSGDVLPYNEQFF.

This clone was observed many times. The CDR3 end is not reached by the read, which stops 3 residues before it; the germline J gene fills it in. The chain links TRBV7-2 to TRBJ2-7; TRBD1 aligns across 7 bases. The V gene's germline CDR1 is SGHTA and CDR2 FQGNSA. After removal of 1 base from V and 0 bases from J, the junction contained 0 bases not matched to a gene. This CDR3 has 14 amino acids. Here the CDR3 reads CASSLGDSSYEQYF. The part of the CDR3 DNA that was read is TGTGCCAGCAGCTTAGGGGACAGCTCCTACGAG.

There are a few counts of this clone. The read gets to within 3 residues of the CDR3 end, and the germline J gene fills in the rest. J is TRBJ1-6 and V is TRBV7-9; D not certain. The CDR3 length is 15 residues. CDR1 is SEHNR, CDR2 FQNEAQ, per germline (reference sequence). V lost 6 bases, J lost 0 bases, and 9 bases lay in between. Partial CDR3 DNA: TGTGCCAGCAGTTCACAGAGCTCCTATAATTCACCC. Translating it yields CASSSQSSYNSP. The entire CDR3 reads CASSSQSSYNSPLHF.

As regards this clone: Read data end 3 residues before the CDR3 end; the end is taken from the germline J gene. The J gene is TRBJ2-7, the V gene TRBV18, with 14 bases lining up with TRBD2. Germline V gene data show CDR1 as KGHSH and CDR2 as LQKENI. The CDR3 runs to 15 residues. Germline trimming cut 5 bases from V and 3 bases from J; bases unmatched to any gene: 3. The CDR3 sequence is CASSDGTSGGYEQYF. Incomplete CDR3 DNA: TGTGCCAGCTCAGATGGGACTAGCGGGGGCTACGAG.

This clone showed up many times. CDR3 bases read: TGTGCCAGCTCCCCGGGCGGGGACCCTGAA. Translated, it gives CASSPGGDPE. The whole CDR3 sequence reads CASSPGGDPEAFF. The chain uses TRBV18 and TRBJ1-1, with D tentatively TRBD1 (5 bases). The CDR3 end falls 3 residues outside the read, so it is completed with the germline J gene. The CDR3 totals 13 residues. Trimming left V 6 bases short and J 6 bases short, with 14 bases between. Per germline, CDR1 KGHSH and CDR2 LQKENI.